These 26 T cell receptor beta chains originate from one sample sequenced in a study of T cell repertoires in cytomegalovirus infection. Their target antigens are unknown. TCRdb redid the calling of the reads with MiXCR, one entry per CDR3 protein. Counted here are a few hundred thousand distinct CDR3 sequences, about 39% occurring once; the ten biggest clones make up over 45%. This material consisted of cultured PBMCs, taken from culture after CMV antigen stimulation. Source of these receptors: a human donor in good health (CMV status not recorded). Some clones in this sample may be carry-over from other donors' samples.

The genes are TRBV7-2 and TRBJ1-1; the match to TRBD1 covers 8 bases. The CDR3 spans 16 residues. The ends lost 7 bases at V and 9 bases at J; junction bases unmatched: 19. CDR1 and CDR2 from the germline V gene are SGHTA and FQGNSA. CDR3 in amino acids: CASTILRTGTPGKAFF. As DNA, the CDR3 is TGTGCCAGCACGATTCTACGGACAGGGACACCGGGGAAAGCTTTCTTT.

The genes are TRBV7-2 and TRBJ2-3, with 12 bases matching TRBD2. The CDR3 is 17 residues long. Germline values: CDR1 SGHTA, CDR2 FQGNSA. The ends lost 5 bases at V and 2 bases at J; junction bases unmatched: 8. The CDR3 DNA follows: TGTGCCAGCAGCCCCCTGGGACTAGCGGGCTACACAGATACGCAGTATTTT. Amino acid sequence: CASSPLGLAGYTDTQYF.

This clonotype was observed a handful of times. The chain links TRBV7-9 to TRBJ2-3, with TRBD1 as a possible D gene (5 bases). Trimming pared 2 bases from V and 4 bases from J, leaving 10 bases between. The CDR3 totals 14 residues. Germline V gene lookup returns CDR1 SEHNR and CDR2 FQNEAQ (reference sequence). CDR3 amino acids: CASSLIQGPDTQYF. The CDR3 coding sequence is TGTGCCAGCAGCTTAATCCAGGGCCCAGATACGCAGTATTTT.

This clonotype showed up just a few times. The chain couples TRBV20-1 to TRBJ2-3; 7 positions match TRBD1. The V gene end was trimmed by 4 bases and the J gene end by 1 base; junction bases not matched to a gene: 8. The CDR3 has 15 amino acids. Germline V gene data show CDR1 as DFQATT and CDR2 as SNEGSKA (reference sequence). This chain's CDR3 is CSATRQGFGTDTQYF. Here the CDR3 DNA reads TGCAGTGCTACTAGACAGGGTTTCGGCACAGATACGCAGTATTTT.

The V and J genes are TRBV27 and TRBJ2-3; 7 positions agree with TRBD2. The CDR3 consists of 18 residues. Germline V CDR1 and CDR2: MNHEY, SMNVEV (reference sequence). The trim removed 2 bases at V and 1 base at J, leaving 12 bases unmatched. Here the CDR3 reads CASSLKLVGLAGTDTQYF. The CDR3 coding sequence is TGTGCCAGCAGTTTAAAGTTGGTCGGTCTAGCGGGCACAGATACGCAGTATTTT.

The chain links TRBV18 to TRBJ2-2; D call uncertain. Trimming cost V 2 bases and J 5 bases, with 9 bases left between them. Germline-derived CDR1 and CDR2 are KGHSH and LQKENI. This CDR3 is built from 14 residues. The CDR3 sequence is CASSPWTGTGELFF. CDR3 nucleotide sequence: TGTGCCAGCTCACCATGGACCGGGACCGGGGAGCTGTTTTTT.

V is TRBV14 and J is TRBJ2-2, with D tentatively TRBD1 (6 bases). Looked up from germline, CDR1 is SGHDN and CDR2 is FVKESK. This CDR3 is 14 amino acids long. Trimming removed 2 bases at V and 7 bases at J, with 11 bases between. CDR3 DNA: TGTGCCAGCAGCCAATCTGGGGGCTACGGGGAGCTGTTTTTT. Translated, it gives CASSQSGGYGELFF.

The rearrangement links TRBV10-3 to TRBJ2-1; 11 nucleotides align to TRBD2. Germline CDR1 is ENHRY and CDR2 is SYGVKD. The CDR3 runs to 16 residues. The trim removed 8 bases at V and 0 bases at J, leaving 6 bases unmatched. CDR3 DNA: TGTGCCATCGGACTAACTAGCGGGAGCTCCTACAATGAGCAGTTCTTC. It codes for CAIGLTSGSSYNEQFF.

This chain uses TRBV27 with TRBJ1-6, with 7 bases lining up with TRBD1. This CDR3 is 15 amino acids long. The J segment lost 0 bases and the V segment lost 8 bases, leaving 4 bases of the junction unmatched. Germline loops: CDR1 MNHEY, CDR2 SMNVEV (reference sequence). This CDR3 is CASSQGLSYNSPLHF. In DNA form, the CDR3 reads TGTGCCAGCTCACAGGGGCTCTCCTATAATTCACCCCTCCACTTT.

The CDR3 protein is CASTGGGFTDTQYF. The CDR3 nucleotides read TGTGCCAGCACGGGGGGAGGGTTCACAGATACGCAGTATTTT. The V gene is TRBV6-5, the J gene TRBJ2-3; TRBD2 matches 7 bases. CDR3 size: 14 residues. Per the germline V gene, CDR1 is MNHEY and CDR2 is SVGAGI. Losses at the gene ends were 7 bases for V and 2 bases for J; bases not matched to a gene: 6.

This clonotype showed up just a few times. The chain's CDR3 is CASSIALQTEAFF. In DNA form, the CDR3 reads TGTGCCAGCAGTATCGCACTTCAGACTGAAGCTTTCTTT. The chain is built from TRBV7-3 and TRBJ1-1; no firm D call. CDR3 length: 13 amino acids. The germline gives CDR1 SGHTA, CDR2 FQGTGA. Trimming took 6 bases from V and 5 from J, leaving 13 bases between them.

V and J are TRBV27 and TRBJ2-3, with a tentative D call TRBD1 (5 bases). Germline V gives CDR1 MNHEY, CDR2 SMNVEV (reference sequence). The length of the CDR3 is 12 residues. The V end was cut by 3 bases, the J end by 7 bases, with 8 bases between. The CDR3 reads CASSFPGNTQYF. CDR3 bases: TGTGCCAGCAGTTTCCCAGGGAATACGCAGTATTTT.

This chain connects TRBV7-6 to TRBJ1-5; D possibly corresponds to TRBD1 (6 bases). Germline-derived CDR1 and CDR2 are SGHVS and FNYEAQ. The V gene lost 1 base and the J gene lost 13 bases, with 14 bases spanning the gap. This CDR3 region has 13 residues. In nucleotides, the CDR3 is TGTGCCAGCAGCTTAGAAGGGGGGACAACTCAGCATTTT. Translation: CASSLEGGTTQHF. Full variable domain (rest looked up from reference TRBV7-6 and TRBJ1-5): GAGVSQSPRYKVTKRGQDVALRCDPISGHVSLYWYRQALGQGPEFLTYFNYEAQQDKSGLPNDRFSAERPEGSISTLTIQRTEQRDSAMYRCASSLEGGTTQHFGDGTRLSIL.

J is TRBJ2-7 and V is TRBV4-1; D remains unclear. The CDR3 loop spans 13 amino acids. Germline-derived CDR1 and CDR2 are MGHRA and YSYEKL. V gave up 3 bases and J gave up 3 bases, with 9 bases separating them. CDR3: CASSHAHDYEQYF. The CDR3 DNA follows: TGCGCCAGCAGCCATGCCCACGACTACGAGCAGTACTTC.

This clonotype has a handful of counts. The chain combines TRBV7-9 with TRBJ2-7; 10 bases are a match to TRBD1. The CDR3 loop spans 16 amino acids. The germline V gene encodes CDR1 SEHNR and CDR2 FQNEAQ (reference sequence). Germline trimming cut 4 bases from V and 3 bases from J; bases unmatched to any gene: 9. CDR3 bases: TGTGCCAGCAGCTCCCCCCGACAGGGGGCCCACTACGAGCAGTACTTC. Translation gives CASSSPRQGAHYEQYF.

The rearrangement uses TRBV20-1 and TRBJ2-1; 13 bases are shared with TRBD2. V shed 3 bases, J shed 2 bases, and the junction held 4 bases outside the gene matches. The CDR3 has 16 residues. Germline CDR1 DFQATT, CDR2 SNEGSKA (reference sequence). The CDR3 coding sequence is TGCAGTGCTAGGGGGGGACTAGCGGGGACCTACAATGAGCAGTTCTTC. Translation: CSARGGLAGTYNEQFF.

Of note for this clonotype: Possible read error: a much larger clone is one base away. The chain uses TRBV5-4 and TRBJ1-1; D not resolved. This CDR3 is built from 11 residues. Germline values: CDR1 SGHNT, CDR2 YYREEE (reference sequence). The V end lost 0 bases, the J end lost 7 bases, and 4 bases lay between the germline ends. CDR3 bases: TGTGCCAGCAGCTTGGGGGTTGAAGCTTTCTTT. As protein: CASSLGVEAFF. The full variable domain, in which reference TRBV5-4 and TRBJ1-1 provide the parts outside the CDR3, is ETGVTQSPTHLIKTRGQQVTLRCSSQSGHNTVSWYQQALGQGPQFIFQYYREEENGRGNFPPRFSGLQFPNYSSELNVNALELDDSALYLCASSLGVEAFFGQGTRLTVV.

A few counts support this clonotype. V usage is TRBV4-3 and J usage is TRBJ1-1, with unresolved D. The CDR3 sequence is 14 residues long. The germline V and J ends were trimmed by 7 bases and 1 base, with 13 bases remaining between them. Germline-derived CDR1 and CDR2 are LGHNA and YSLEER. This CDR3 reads CASTRPGGNTEAFF. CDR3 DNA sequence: TGCGCCAGCACCCGACCGGGCGGGAACACTGAAGCTTTCTTT.

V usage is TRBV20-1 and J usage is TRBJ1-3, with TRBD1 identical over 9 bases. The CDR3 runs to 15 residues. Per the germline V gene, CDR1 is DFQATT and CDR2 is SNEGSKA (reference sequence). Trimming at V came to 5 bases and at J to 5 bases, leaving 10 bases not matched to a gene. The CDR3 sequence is CSAPGTGRVRNTIYF. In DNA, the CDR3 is TGCAGTGCTCCCGGGACAGGGCGGGTTAGAAACACCATATATTTT.

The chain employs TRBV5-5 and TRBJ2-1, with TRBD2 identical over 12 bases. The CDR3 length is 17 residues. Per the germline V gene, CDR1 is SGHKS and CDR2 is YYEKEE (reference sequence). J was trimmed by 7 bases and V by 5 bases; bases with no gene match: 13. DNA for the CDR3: TGTGCCAGCAGTCTGGGGGCCGTACTAGCGGGAGGAAATGAGCAGTTCTTC. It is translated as CASSLGAVLAGGNEQFF.

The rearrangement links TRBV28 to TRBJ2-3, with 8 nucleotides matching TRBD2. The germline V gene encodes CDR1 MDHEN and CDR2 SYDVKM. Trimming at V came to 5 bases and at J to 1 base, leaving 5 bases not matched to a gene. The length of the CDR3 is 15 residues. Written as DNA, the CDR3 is TGTGCCAGCAGTCGTAGCGGGGTACGCACAGATACGCAGTATTTT. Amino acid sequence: CASSRSGVRTDTQYF. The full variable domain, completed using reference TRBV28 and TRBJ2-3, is DVKVTQSSRYLVKRTGEKVFLECVQDMDHENMFWYRQDPGLGLRLIYFSYDVKMKEKGDIPEGYSVSREKKERFSLILESASTNQTSMYLCASSRSGVRTDTQYFGPGTRLTVL.

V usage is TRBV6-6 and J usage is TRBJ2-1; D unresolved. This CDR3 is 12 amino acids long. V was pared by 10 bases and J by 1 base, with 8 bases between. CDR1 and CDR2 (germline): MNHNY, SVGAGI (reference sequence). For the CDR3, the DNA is TGTGCCATCTCTCGGTCCTACAATGAGCAGTTCTTC. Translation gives CAISRSYNEQFF.

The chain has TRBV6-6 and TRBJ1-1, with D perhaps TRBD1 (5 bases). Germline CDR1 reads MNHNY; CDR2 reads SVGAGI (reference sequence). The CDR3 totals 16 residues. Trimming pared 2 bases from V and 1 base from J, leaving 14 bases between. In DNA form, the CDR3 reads TGTGCCAGCAGTTACCCAGGGAAAGGAGCGAACACTGAAGCTTTCTTT. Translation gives CASSYPGKGANTEAFF.

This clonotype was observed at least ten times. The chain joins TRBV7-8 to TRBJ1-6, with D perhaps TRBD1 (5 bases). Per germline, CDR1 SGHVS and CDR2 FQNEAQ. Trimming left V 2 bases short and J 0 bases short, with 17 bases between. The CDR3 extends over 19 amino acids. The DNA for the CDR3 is TGTGCCAGCAGCTTAAGCCTTAGCAGGGAGAGCTCCTATAATTCACCCCTCCACTTT. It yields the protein CASSLSLSRESSYNSPLHF.

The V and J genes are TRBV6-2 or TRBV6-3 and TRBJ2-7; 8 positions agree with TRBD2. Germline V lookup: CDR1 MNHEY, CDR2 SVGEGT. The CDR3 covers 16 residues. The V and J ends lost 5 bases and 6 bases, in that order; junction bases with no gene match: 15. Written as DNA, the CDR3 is TGTGCCAGCAGTCCGCCCGGGACTAGGAAGATTGGCGAGCAGTACTTC. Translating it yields CASSPPGTRKIGEQYF.

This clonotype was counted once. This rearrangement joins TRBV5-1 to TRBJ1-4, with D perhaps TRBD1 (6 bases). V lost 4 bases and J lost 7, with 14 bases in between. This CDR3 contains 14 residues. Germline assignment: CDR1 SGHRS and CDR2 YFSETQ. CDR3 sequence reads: CASSQTGRREKLFF. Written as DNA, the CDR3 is TGCGCCAGCAGCCAAACAGGGAGGCGTGAAAAACTGTTTTTT.